Shown below are 24 T cell receptor beta chains from a single sample sequenced in a study of cytomegalovirus exposure and HLA in healthy donors. Use of 60 Vbeta and 13 Jbeta primers characterized the PCR. Sequencing used immunoSEQ multiplex PCR; TCRdb keeps in-frame clones, though not all of them. The repertoire includes about 160,000 clones, about 85% of them detected once, and roughly 2.1% sits in the top ten. Sequencing input: PBMCs. These receptors all come from a man in his late teens or twenties in good health and CMV-seropositive.

The chain carries TRBV15 and TRBJ2-5, with 8 nucleotides matching TRBD2. The CDR3 sequence is 15 residues long. With V trimmed by 5 bases and J by 3 bases, 8 bases remained unmatched. In germline, CDR1 is LNHNV, CDR2 YYDKDF (reference sequence). The CDR3 is CATSGTGTREETQYF. As DNA, the CDR3 is TGTGCCACCAGCGGGACCGGGACTAGAGAAGAGACCCAGTACTTC.

This chain links TRBV5-1 with TRBJ1-2, with D tentatively TRBD1 (6 bases). V was shortened by 4 bases and J by 4 bases, with 14 bases between the two germline ends. CDR1 is SGHRS, CDR2 YFSETQ, per germline. The CDR3 is 14 residues long. Here the CDR3 reads CASSEIGGTYGYTF. The CDR3 DNA reads TGCGCCAGCAGCGAGATTGGGGGCACCTATGGCTACACCTTC.

The rearrangement uses TRBV11-1 and TRBJ2-3; possibly TRBD1 for D (7 bases). Trimming removed 4 bases from V and 5 bases from J, with 13 bases in between. There are 14 residues in the CDR3. Germline-derived CDR1 and CDR2 are SGHAT and FQDESV (reference sequence). The CDR3 region is CASSWNRGGDTQYF. Written as DNA, the CDR3 is TGTGCCAGCAGCTGGAACAGGGGAGGAGATACGCAGTATTTT.

This rearrangement joins TRBV7-9 to TRBJ2-6, with D tentatively TRBD1 (6 bases). This CDR3 has 18 residues. Germline-derived CDR1 and CDR2 are SEHNR and FQNEAQ (reference sequence). Trimming cost V 1 base and J 2 bases, with 15 bases left between them. CDR3 protein: CASSLDLGQLAGANVLTF. The CDR3 coding sequence is TGTGCCAGCAGCTTAGACCTCGGACAGCTCGCTGGGGCCAACGTCCTGACTTTC.

The V gene is TRBV5-4, the J gene TRBJ2-1; 9 nucleotides match TRBD2. The CDR3 runs to 15 residues. Germline V gives CDR1 SGHNT, CDR2 YYREEE (reference sequence). V dropped 4 bases and J dropped 7; count of bases not matched to a gene: 9. CDR3 nucleotide sequence: TGTGCCAGCAGCAACGTGGCGGGGGGGCCGAATGAGCAGTTCTTC. Translated, it gives CASSNVAGGPNEQFF.

V usage is TRBV7-8 and J usage is TRBJ1-5; no clear D gene. This CDR3 has 15 amino acids. V was cut by 2 bases and J by 1 base, with 9 bases left in between. Germline V gene data show CDR1 as SGHVS and CDR2 as FQNEAQ. DNA for the CDR3: TGTGCCAGCAGCTTACTTGTTCAGAGCAATCAGCCCCAGCATTTT. It translates to CASSLLVQSNQPQHF.

The chain recombines TRBV30 with TRBJ1-5; 11 nucleotides line up with TRBD1. Germline V gene data show CDR1 as GTSNPN and CDR2 as SVGIG (reference sequence). The V segment lost 2 bases and the J segment 7 bases; nucleotides outside the gene matches: 16. The CDR3 consists of 18 residues. The CDR3 DNA reads as TGTGCCTGGAGTCGTAGGACAGGGGGCGCATTGACGTCGCAGCCCCAGCATTTT. It is translated as CAWSRRTGGALTSQPQHF.

This clone was counted only a few times. The V gene is TRBV6-6, the J gene TRBJ1-1, with D perhaps TRBD1 (6 bases). The CDR3 is 15 amino acids. Trimming removed 4 bases from V and 1 base from J, with 13 bases in between. From germline, CDR1 is MNHNY and CDR2 SVGAGI (reference sequence). The CDR3 reads CASSWVQGPNTEAFF. In DNA form, the CDR3 reads TGTGCCAGCAGTTGGGTACAGGGACCGAACACTGAAGCTTTCTTT.

This chain links TRBV7-3 with TRBJ2-1; TRBD2 is a possible D gene (5 bases). The V and J ends lost 4 bases and 6 bases respectively, with 13 bases between them. Germline CDR1 SGHTA, CDR2 FQGTGA. The CDR3 has 14 residues. The CDR3 DNA reads as TGTGCCAGCAGCTATGGGTCAGGAGGCAATGAGCAGTTCTTC. Amino acid sequence: CASSYGSGGNEQFF.

V gene TRBV5-4 combines with J gene TRBJ2-7; 12 nucleotides line up with TRBD2. CDR1 is SGHNT, CDR2 YYREEE, per germline (reference sequence). The ends lost 4 bases at V and 2 bases at J; junction bases unmatched: 7. CDR3 length: 16 amino acids. CDR3: CASSTGLAGHTYEQYF. Here the CDR3 DNA reads TGTGCCAGCAGCACGGGACTAGCGGGCCATACCTACGAGCAGTACTTC.

The chain uses TRBV6-6 and TRBJ2-1, with 7 bases matching TRBD2. The CDR3 is 15 residues long. Germline lookup yields CDR1 MNHNY and CDR2 SVGAGI (reference sequence). After removal of 4 bases from V and 2 bases from J, the junction contained 5 bases not matched to a gene. The CDR3 region is CASSWAGVAYNEQFF. CDR3 DNA: TGTGCCAGCAGTTGGGCGGGGGTGGCCTACAATGAGCAGTTCTTC.

This chain joins TRBV6-5 and TRBJ1-4; TRBD1 matches 10 bases. CDR3 length equals 15 residues. Germline lookup yields CDR1 MNHEY and CDR2 SVGAGI. The trim removed 1 base at V and 6 bases at J, leaving 2 bases unmatched. For the CDR3, the DNA is TGTGCCAGCAGTTACTTTGGGACAGGGGATGAAAAACTGTTTTTT. Translated: CASSYFGTGDEKLFF.

This sequence joins TRBV5-6 and TRBJ1-1; TRBD1 might be the D (6 bases). V lost 4 bases and J lost 4, with 14 bases in between. The CDR3 is made up of 14 amino acids. The V gene's germline CDR1 is SGHDT and CDR2 YYEEEE. The CDR3 coding sequence is TGTGCCAGCAGCCCTAGGGGGGGGACCACTGAAGCTTTCTTT. It translates to CASSPRGGTTEAFF.

The rearrangement uses TRBV7-6 and TRBJ2-1; a weak D match, TRBD2 (7 bases). The ends were cut back, 4 bases at V and 6 bases at J, with 25 bases in the middle. The CDR3 loop spans 18 amino acids. Germline lookup yields CDR1 SGHVS and CDR2 FNYEAQ. The CDR3 loop reads CASSSGVEGGQFVNEQFF. As DNA, the CDR3 is TGTGCCAGCAGCTCCGGTGTCGAGGGGGGGCAATTCGTCAATGAGCAGTTCTTC.

J is TRBJ1-5 and V is TRBV6-6; D remains unclear. V lost 6 bases, J lost 1 base, and 7 bases lay in between. CDR1 and CDR2 from the germline V gene are MNHNY and SVGAGI (reference sequence). The CDR3 sequence is 13 residues long. CDR3: CASRYTSNQPQHF. The DNA of the CDR3 is TGTGCCAGCAGATACACAAGCAATCAGCCCCAGCATTTT.

For the CDR3, the DNA is TGTGCCAGCAGTTACCCGCCCGGGGGGGCTTTTTACAATGAGCAGTTCTTC. Protein sequence: CASSYPPGGAFYNEQFF. The chain uses TRBV7-2 and TRBJ2-1; TRBD2 matches at 8 bases. The J segment lost 4 bases and the V segment lost 6 bases, leaving 14 bases of the junction unmatched. Germline-derived CDR1 and CDR2 are SGHTA and FQGNSA. The CDR3 consists of 17 residues.

The chain has TRBV6-1 and TRBJ2-5; 14 bases fit TRBD2. Losses at the gene ends were 4 bases for V and 1 base for J; bases not matched to a gene: 2. Germline V gene lookup returns CDR1 MNHNS and CDR2 SASEGT. This CDR3 spans 16 amino acids. CDR3 sequence reads: CASSVGTSGGQETQYF. The CDR3 DNA reads as TGTGCCAGCAGTGTCGGGACTAGCGGGGGCCAAGAGACCCAGTACTTC.

This clone was detected only a few times. The rearrangement joins TRBV5-1 to TRBJ2-7, with TRBD1 matching over 10 bases. The V and J ends lost 4 bases and 6 bases, in that order; junction bases with no gene match: 10. Germline loops: CDR1 SGHRS, CDR2 YFSETQ. CDR3 length: 15 residues. CDR3 loop: CASSLGGTGEGEQYF. In DNA, the CDR3 is TGCGCCAGCAGCCTGGGTGGGACAGGGGAAGGCGAGCAGTACTTC.

This clone occurred a few times. Here the CDR3 DNA reads TGTGCCAGCGACACTTCGGGAGAGCAGTACTTC. It yields the protein CASDTSGEQYF. The chain carries TRBV2 and TRBJ2-7; D possibly corresponds to TRBD2 (5 bases). CDR3 length equals 11 residues. Germline loops: CDR1 SNHLY, CDR2 FYNNEI. The V end was cut by 8 bases, the J end by 7 bases, with 12 bases between.

The CDR3: CASSEGTRNYGYTF. Here the CDR3 DNA reads TGTGCCAGCAGTGAAGGGACACGTAACTATGGCTACACCTTC. The chain carries TRBV6-1 and TRBJ1-2; tentatively, D is TRBD1 (5 bases). Deletions cut 1 base from V and 1 base from J, with 7 bases between. Germline CDR1 is MNHNS and CDR2 is SASEGT. This CDR3 is 14 amino acids long.

This chain uses TRBV18 with TRBJ1-1, with TRBD1 matching over 8 bases. CDR1 and CDR2 (germline): KGHSH, LQKENI. V lost 3 bases to trimming and J lost 5 bases; unmatched junction nucleotides: 5. The CDR3 contains 14 residues. The CDR3 is CASSPGQGVTEAFF. In DNA form, the CDR3 reads TGTGCCAGCTCACCCGGACAGGGAGTTACTGAAGCTTTCTTT.

The chain couples TRBV13 to TRBJ2-7, with TRBD1 matching over 9 bases. Germline V gene data show CDR1 as PRHDT and CDR2 as FYEKMQ (reference sequence). The CDR3 loop spans 16 amino acids. V shed 3 bases and J 7 bases; nucleotides not matched to a gene: 13. The DNA of the CDR3 is TGTGCCAGCAGCTTTTCCCCCGGGACAGGGCTCGGGGAGCAGTACTTC. This sequence encodes CASSFSPGTGLGEQYF. Supplemented by reference TRBV13 and TRBJ2-7, the full variable domain reads AAGVIQSPRHLIKEKRETATLKCYPIPRHDTVYWYQQGPGQDPQFLISFYEKMQSDKGSIPDRFSAQQFSDYHSELNMSSLELGDSALYFCASSFSPGTGLGEQYFGPGTRLTVT.

This clone was found once. The chain uses TRBV6-4 and TRBJ1-1; unclear D gene. The CDR3 runs to 14 residues. Trimming removed 0 bases at V and 5 bases at J, with 10 bases between. Germline lookup yields CDR1 MRHNA and CDR2 SNTAGT. The CDR3 DNA sequence: TGTGCCAGCAGTGACTCGGTAGTTTGGACTGAAGCTTTCTTT. It specifies CASSDSVVWTEAFF.

This clone was seen a single time. The V and J genes are TRBV25-1 and TRBJ2-2, with D tentatively TRBD1 (5 bases). Germline V gene sequence: CDR1 MGHDK, CDR2 SYGVNS. The V and J ends lost 5 bases and 4 bases respectively, with 11 bases between them. The CDR3 is made up of 14 amino acids. CDR3 sequence: CASSSRAPTGELFF. The DNA for the CDR3 is TGTGCCAGCAGTTCCAGGGCCCCCACCGGGGAGCTGTTTTTT.